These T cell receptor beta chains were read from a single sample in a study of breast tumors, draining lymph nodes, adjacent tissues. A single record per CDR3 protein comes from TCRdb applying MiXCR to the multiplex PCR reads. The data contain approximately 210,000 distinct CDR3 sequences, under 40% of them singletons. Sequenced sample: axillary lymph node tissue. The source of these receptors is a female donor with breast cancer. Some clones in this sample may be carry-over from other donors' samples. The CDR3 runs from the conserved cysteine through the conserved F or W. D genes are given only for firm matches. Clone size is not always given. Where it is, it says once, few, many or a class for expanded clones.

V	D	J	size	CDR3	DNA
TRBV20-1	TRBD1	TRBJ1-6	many	CSASAGQTNSPLHF	TGCAGTGCTAGCGCGGGACAGACCAATTCACCCCTCCACTTT
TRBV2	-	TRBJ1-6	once	CASSVQGGIMGNSPLHF	TGTGCCAGCAGCGTACAGGGAGGGATAATGGGTAATTCACCCCTCCACTTT
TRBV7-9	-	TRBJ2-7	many	CASSLEMMGVYEQYF	TGTGCCAGCAGCTTAGAAATGATGGGGGTCTACGAGCAGTACTTC
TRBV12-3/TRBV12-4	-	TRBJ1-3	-	CASSLAGTSGNTIYF	TGTGCCAGCAGTTTGGCAGGGACCTCTGGAAACACCATATATTTT
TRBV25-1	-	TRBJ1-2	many	CASSVGKDYGYTF	TGTGCCAGCAGTGTGGGGAAAGATTATGGCTACACCTTC
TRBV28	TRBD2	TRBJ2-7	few	CASSFGRRERGGYEQYF	TGTGCCAGCAGTTTTGGGAGGCGGGAGAGGGGAGGCTACGAGCAGTACTTC
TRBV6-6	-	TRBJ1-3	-	CASSHSDPGRRSGNTIYF	TGTGCCAGCAGTCACTCGGATCCGGGGAGAAGGTCTGGAAACACCATATATTTT
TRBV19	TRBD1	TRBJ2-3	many	CASTSTGGTDTQYF	TGTGCCAGTACTTCGACAGGGGGCACAGATACGCAGTATTTT
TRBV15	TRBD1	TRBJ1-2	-	CATSRRDRTYGYTF	TGTGCCACCAGCAGAAGGGACAGAACCTATGGCTACACCTTC
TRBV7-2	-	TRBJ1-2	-	CASSLLGTGYDCTF	TGTGCCAGCAGCTTATTAGGAACAGGATATGACTGCACCTTC
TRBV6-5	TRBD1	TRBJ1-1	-	CASSRSDRGMNTEAFF	TGTGCCAGCAGTCGGTCGGACAGGGGCATGAACACTGAAGCTTTCTTT
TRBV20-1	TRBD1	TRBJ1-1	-	CSARAQGQGAEAFF	TGCAGTGCTAGAGCCCAGGGACAGGGGGCTGAAGCTTTCTTT
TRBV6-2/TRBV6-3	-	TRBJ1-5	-	CASSHGGEVGHQPQHF	TGTGCCAGCAGTCACGGCGGGGAGGTTGGGCATCAGCCCCAGCATTTT
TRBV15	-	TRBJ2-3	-	CATSRVGEVARGRTDTQYF	TGTGCCACCAGCAGAGTAGGGGAGGTAGCTCGGGGCCGCACAGATACGCAGTATTTT
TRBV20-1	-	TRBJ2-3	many	CSARSFSTDTQYF	TGCAGTGCTAGATCATTTAGCACAGATACGCAGTATTTT
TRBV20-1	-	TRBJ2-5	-	CSASRGLAGETQHF	TGCAGTGCTTCCAGGGGGCTAGCGGGTGAGACCCAGCACTTC
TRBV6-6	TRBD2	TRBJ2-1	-	CASRPSGLAGPNEQFF	TGTGCCAGCAGGCCCTCGGGACTAGCGGGACCTAATGAGCAGTTCTTC
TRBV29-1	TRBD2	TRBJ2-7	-	CSVVRTSSYEQYF	TGCAGCGTAGTTCGGACTAGCTCCTACGAGCAGTACTTC
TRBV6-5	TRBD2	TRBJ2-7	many	CASSSRTSGSSYEQYF	TGTGCCAGCAGTTCCCGGACTAGCGGGAGCTCCTACGAGCAGTACTTC
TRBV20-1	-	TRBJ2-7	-	CSAGQGRYEQYF	TGCAGTGCTGGCCAGGGCCGCTACGAGCAGTACTTC
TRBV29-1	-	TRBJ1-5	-	CSLGGYQPQHF	TGCAGCTTAGGGGGGTATCAGCCCCAGCATTTT
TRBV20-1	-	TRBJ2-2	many	CSAPGGPGELFF	TGCAGTGCTCCCGGAGGGCCCGGGGAGCTGTTTTTT
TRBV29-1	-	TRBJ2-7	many	CSVVGTSYEQYF	TGCAGCGTAGTCGGCACATCCTACGAGCAGTACTTC
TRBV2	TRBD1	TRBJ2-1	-	CASSNRGQYYNEQFF	TGTGCCAGCAGTAACAGGGGACAGTATTACAATGAGCAGTTCTTC
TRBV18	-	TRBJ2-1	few	CASSWGNEQFF	TGTGCCAGCTCATGGGGGAATGAGCAGTTCTTC
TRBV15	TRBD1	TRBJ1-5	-	CATSTGQGPNGNQPQHF	TGTGCCACCAGCACGGGACAGGGGCCTAACGGGAATCAGCCCCAGCATTTT
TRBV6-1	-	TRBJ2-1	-	CASKPRDPYNEQFF	TGTGCCAGCAAGCCCCGGGATCCGTACAATGAGCAGTTCTTC
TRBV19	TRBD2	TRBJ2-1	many	CASSIRTSVYNEQFF	TGTGCCAGTAGTATAAGGACTAGCGTCTACAATGAGCAGTTCTTC
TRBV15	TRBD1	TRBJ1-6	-	CATSSRTGGNSPLHF	TGTGCCACCAGCAGCAGAACAGGGGGTAATTCACCCCTCCACTTT
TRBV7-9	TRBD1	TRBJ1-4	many	CASSVRDRLEKLFF	TGTGCCAGCAGCGTCCGGGACAGACTTGAAAAACTGTTTTTT